This T cell receptor (beta chain) was recovered during a study of blood T cell repertoires in COVID-19. Germline assignment: CDR1 SGHNT and CDR2 YYREEE (reference sequence). V was pared by 2 bases and J by 4 bases, with 13 bases between. This CDR3 comprises 15 residues. Generated by immunoSEQ multiplex PCR, the TCRdb table keeps only in-frame clones and is missing some. The repertoire has some 150,000 clones, about nine tenths of them found once; the top ten carry roughly 3.9%. J is TRBJ2-1 and V is TRBV5-4; no clear D. The receptor comes from a man aged 50-59 years who had recovered from COVID-19. The sample comprised PBMCs or T cells enriched from blood (not recorded which). In DNA form, the CDR3 reads TGTGCCAGCAGCTTATATTCATATGAGTACAATGAGCAGTTCTTC. Protein: CASSLYSYEYNEQFF.